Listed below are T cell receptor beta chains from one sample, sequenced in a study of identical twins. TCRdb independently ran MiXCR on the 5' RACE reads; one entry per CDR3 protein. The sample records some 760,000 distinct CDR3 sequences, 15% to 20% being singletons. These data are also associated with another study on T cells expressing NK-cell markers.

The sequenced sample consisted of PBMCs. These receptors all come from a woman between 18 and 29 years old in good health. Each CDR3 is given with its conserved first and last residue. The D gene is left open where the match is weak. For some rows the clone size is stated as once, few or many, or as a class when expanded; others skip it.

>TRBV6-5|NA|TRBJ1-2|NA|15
TGTGCCAGCAGCTATGGGCCTACTACGAGTCATGGCTACACCTTC
CASSYGPTTSHGYTF
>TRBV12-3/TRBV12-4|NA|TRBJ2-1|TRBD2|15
TGTGCCAGCAGGCTGGGAAGCGGGGGACACAATGAGCAGTTCTTC
CASRLGSGGHNEQFF
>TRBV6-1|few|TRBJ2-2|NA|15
TGTGCCAGCAACGCCAGGCTAGCGAACACCGGGGAGCTGTTTTTT
CASNARLANTGELFF
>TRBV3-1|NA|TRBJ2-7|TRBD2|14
TGTGCCAGCGAGGATACTAGCGGGGACTACGAGCAGTACTTC
CASEDTSGDYEQYF
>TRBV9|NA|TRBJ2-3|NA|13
TGTGCCAGCAGCGTTCTCCTCACAGATACGCAGTATTTT
CASSVLLTDTQYF
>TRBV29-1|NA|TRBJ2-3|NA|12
TGCAGCGTTGGGATCAGCACAGATACGCAGTATTTT
CSVGISTDTQYF
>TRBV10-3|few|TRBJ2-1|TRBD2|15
TGTGCCATCAGTGCCTCCAGCGGGACCCACAATGAGCAGTTCTTC
CAISASSGTHNEQFF
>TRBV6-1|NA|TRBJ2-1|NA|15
TGTGCCAGCAGTCGACCGACCCAAAGGGGGACTGAGCAGTTCTTC
CASSRPTQRGTEQFF
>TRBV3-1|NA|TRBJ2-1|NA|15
TGTGCCAGCAGCCAGCACAGGGTAGGTGTAGATGAGCAGTTCTTC
CASSQHRVGVDEQFF
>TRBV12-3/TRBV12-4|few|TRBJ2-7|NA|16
TGTGCCAGCAGTTTAGGGCACCAGGCGGCTACCTACGAGCAGTACTTC
CASSLGHQAATYEQYF
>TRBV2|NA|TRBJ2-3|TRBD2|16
TGTGCCAGCAGCCAAGGACTAGCGGATAGCACAGATACGCAGTATTTT
CASSQGLADSTDTQYF
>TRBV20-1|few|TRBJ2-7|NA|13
TGCAGTGCCTTGGGCGGTATGTCTTACGAGCAGTACTTC
CSALGGMSYEQYF
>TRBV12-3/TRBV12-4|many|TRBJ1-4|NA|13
TGTGCCAGCAGTTTGGGCACGGATGAAAAACTGTTTTTT
CASSLGTDEKLFF
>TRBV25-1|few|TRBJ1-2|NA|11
TGTGCCAGCAGTGCCGGGGATGGCTACACCTTC
CASSAGDGYTF
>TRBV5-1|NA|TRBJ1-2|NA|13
TGCGCCAGCTCCCGCGGGTCTAACTATGGCTACACCTTC
CASSRGSNYGYTF
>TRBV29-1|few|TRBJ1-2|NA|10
TGCAGCGTTACAGGGTACGGCTACACCTTC
CSVTGYGYTF
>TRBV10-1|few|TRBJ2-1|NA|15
TGCGCCAGCAGTGAGTCAGCTAGCCGGTACAATGAGCAGTTCTTC
CASSESASRYNEQFF
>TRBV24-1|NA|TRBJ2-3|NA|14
TGTGCCACCAGTGACCCCAGGGGTCCAGATACGCAGTATTTT
CATSDPRGPDTQYF
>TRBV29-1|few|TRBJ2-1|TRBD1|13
TGCAGCGTTGAATTAGGGACAGGGGGTGAGCAGTTCTTC
CSVELGTGGEQFF
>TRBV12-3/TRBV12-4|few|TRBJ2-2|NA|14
TGTGCCAGCACCACCGTGGGCTCCACCGGGGAGCTGTTTTTT
CASTTVGSTGELFF
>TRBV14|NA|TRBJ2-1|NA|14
TGTGCTAGCAGCAAGAGGCTAGAATACAATGAGCAGTTCTTC
CASSKRLEYNEQFF
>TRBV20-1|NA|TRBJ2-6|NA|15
TGCAGTGCTAGCGGCCAGGGCTCTGGGGCCAACGTCCTGACTTTC
CSASGQGSGANVLTF
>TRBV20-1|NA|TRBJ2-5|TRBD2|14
TGCAGTGCAATCAGCGGGGGTGTACGGGAGACCCAGTACTTC
CSAISGGVRETQYF
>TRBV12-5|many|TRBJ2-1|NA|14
TGTGCTAGTAGCCCGGGAGCTAACTACAATGAGCAGTTCTTC
CASSPGANYNEQFF
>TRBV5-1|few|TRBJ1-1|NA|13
TGCGCCAGCAGTTTCGACAGTGGCACTGAAGCTTTCTTT
CASSFDSGTEAFF
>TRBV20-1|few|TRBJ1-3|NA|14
TGCAGTGCCGCTGACTCCACCTCGGGAAACACCATATATTTT
CSAADSTSGNTIYF
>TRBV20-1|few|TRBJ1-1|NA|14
TGCAGTGCTAGAGGTGGGACTCCGGGGATTACGGCTTTCTTT
CSARGGTPGITAFF
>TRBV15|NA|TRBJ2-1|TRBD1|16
TGTGCCACCAGCAGAGTAGGGGGCCAGTACGACAATGAGCAGTTCTTC
CATSRVGGQYDNEQFF
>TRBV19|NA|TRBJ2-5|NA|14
TGTGCCAGTAGTTCGCCCCGGCAGCAAGAGACCCAGTACTTC
CASSSPRQQETQYF
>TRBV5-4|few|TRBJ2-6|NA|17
TGTGCCAGCATTCGGCAGGGAGGATATTCTGGGGCCAACGTCCTGACTTTC
CASIRQGGYSGANVLTF
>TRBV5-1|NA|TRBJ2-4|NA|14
TGCGCCAGCAGCTTGGTCCAGGGCGCAAACATTCAGTACTTC
CASSLVQGANIQYF
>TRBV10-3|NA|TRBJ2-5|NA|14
TGTGCCATCAGTGAGTCGGCGGCAGTAGAGACCCAGTACTTC
CAISESAAVETQYF
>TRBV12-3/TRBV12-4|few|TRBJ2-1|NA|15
TGTGCCAGCAGTTTACGAGTGTACCCCTACAATGAGCAGTTCTTC
CASSLRVYPYNEQFF
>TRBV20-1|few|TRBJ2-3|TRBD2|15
TGCAGTGCTCCGGGACTAGCGGGAGGGTTAGTTACGCAGTATTTT
CSAPGLAGGLVTQYF
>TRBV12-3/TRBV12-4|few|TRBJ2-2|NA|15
TGTGCCAGCAGAGCCGACGGAAGGAACACCGGGGAGCTGTTTTTT
CASRADGRNTGELFF
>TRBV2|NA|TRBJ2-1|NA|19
TGTACCATCAGTCCCACCACGGCGATCGGGACTGCACACTACAATGAGCAGTTCTTC
CTISPTTAIGTAHYNEQFF
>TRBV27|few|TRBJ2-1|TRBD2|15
TGTGCCAGCAGTCGAGCGGGAGGGCCCTCCAATGAGCAGTTCTTC
CASSRAGGPSNEQFF
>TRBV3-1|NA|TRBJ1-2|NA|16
TGTGCCAGCAGCCAAGGGACCTGGCAGGGTAACTATGGCTACACCTTC
CASSQGTWQGNYGYTF
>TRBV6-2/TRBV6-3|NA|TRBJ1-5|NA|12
TGTGCCAGCAGTTACTTCCTTCAGAGCCAGCATTTT
CASSYFLQSQHF
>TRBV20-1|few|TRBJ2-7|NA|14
TGCAGTGCTACCGATCCGGGACGTGGGTACGAGCAGTACTTC
CSATDPGRGYEQYF
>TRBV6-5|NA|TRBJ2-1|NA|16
TGTGCCAGCAGTTTTTGGGGGTCCTCCTCATTCGATGAGCAGTTCTTC
CASSFWGSSSFDEQFF
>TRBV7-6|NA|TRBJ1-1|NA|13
TGTGCCAGCAGCTCAGGGACCACACAGGAGGCTTTCTTT
CASSSGTTQEAFF
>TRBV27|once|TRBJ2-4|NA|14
TGTGCCAGCAGTACCCGGAGGGGTGCGGACATTCAGTACTTC
CASSTRRGADIQYF
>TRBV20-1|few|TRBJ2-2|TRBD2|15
TGCAGTGCTAGACTAGCGGGAGACCGCACCGGGGAGCTGTTTTTT
CSARLAGDRTGELFF
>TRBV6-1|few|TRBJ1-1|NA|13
TGTGCCAGCATTGCGCTCCTGAACACTGAAGCTTTCTTT
CASIALLNTEAFF
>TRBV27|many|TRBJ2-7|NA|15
TGTGCCAGCAGTTTATCCGGGGGTCGATCCTACGAGCAGTACTTC
CASSLSGGRSYEQYF
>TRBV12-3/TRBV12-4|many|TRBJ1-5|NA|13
TGTGCCAGCACGCCGCAGTCGTCTCAGCCCCAGCATTTT
CASTPQSSQPQHF